The clone carrying this T cell receptor (beta chain) came up a few times. The antigen remains undetermined. The V segment lost 3 bases and the J segment 0 bases; nucleotides outside the gene matches: 8. The CDR3 has 19 residues. CDR1 is MGHRA and CDR2 is YSYEKL in the germline V gene. This entry belongs to a study of persistence of HIV-infected CD4 T cells. Lysates of CMV-infected fibroblasts at 9 to 10 ug/mL stimulated these cells. CD40L/CD69 double-negative CD45RO-high memory CD4+ T cells were collected. The libraries were made with immunoSEQ version 4 in survey mode. This table comes from immunoSEQ multiplex PCR, and its TCRdb copy is limited to in-frame clones, with some not included. The table includes 25,000 to 30,000 clones, almost 85% detected once.

Sequenced material: CD4+ T cells sorted from PBMCs after roughly 18-hour stimulation, taken from a patient who received antiretroviral therapy. V and J are TRBV4-1 and TRBJ1-6; TRBD1 matches at 10 bases. The origin of this receptor is an adult man with HIV who was CMV-seropositive. The DNA of the CDR3 is TGCGCCAGCAGCCACCCCGACAGGGGGCCAGGCTCCTATAATTCACCCCTCCACTTT. This codes for CASSHPDRGPGSYNSPLHF.